A single T cell receptor beta chain is shown here with its context. The CDR3 has 16 amino acids. The V gene end was trimmed by 3 bases and the J gene end by 0 bases; junction bases not matched to a gene: 3. CDR1 and CDR2 (germline): LNHDA, SQIVND (reference sequence). Method: immunoSEQ multiplex PCR; TCRdb's copy keeps in-frame clones and lacks some. This table has about 330,000 clones, roughly 88% appearing once. This sample stems from a study of cytomegalovirus exposure and HLA in healthy donors. The TCR originated in a woman aged 18-30 years in good health and CMV-seronegative. This sequence joins TRBV19 and TRBJ1-5, with TRBD1 matching over 9 bases. The sample taken for sequencing was PBMCs. The CDR3 nucleotides read TGTGCCAGTAGTATTCTGACAGGGGGTAGCAATCAGCCCCAGCATTTT. It translates to CASSILTGGSNQPQHF.